The 2 T cell receptor beta chains in this list originate from one sample, sequenced in a study of T cell repertoires in cytomegalovirus infection. No antigens are known for them. TCRdb re-analysed the reads in MiXCR, keeping a single row per CDR3 protein. The repertoire holds roughly 120,000 distinct CDR3 sequences, with around 9.1% as singletons. Sequencing was done on a sample of PBMCs, sequenced either directly or after in vitro stimulation (not recorded which). Every receptor here comes from a human donor in good health (CMV status not recorded). Some clones in this sample may be carry-over from other donors' samples.

The V call is TRBV7-9, the J call TRBJ2-1, with TRBD2 identical over 8 bases. Trimming took 5 bases from V and 9 from J; bases not matched to a gene: 6. CDR3 length: 13 residues. Germline CDR1 reads SEHNR; CDR2 reads FQNEAQ (reference sequence). This CDR3 is CASSLSGIIEQFF. CDR3 nucleotide sequence: TGTGCCAGCAGCCTTAGCGGGATTATTGAGCAGTTCTTC.

This clonotype was recorded many times. The rearrangement links TRBV7-2 to TRBJ2-3, with TRBD2 matching over 16 bases. After removal of 4 bases from V and 3 bases from J, the junction contained 7 bases not matched to a gene. Germline loops: CDR1 SGHTA, CDR2 FQGNSA. The CDR3 is made up of 18 amino acids. CDR3 sequence reads: CASSYTGLAGGLTDTQYF. The CDR3 nucleotides are TGTGCCAGCAGCTACACGGGACTAGCGGGAGGGTTGACAGATACGCAGTATTTT.